Listed here are 10 T cell receptor beta chains from one sample, sequenced in a study of blood T cell dynamics during melanoma immunotherapy. Profiling relied on immunoSEQ multiplex PCR, and the TCRdb table lists in-frame clones only, not all of them. The sample has about 11,000 clones; 75% to 90% are singletons. Noted time point: week 3, after first cycle of checkpoint inhibitor. The source was blood, collected from a patient treated with checkpoint blockade. All receptors come from a human donor with melanoma.

The chain has TRBV6-5 and TRBJ1-1; D remains unclear. Germline lookup yields CDR1 MNHEY and CDR2 SVGAGI. This CDR3 region has 13 residues. With 5 bases removed from V and 0 bases from J, the gap between germline ends came to 7 bases. CDR3 sequence reads: CASSTPLNTEAFF. CDR3 coding DNA: TGTGCCAGCAGTACACCCCTGAACACTGAAGCTTTCTTT.

The V gene is TRBV5-1, the J gene TRBJ2-5; the D gene is possibly TRBD1 (5 bases). Between the trimmed V and J ends, which lost 2 bases and 1 base, there was a span of 12 bases. Per germline, CDR1 SGHRS and CDR2 YFSETQ. This CDR3 has 15 residues. The CDR3 sequence: CASSFVGASQETQYF. In nucleotides, the CDR3 is TGCGCCAGCAGCTTCGTAGGGGCTTCCCAAGAGACCCAGTACTTC.

The chain has TRBV6-5 and TRBJ1-1; a weak D match, TRBD1 (6 bases). This CDR3 has 16 residues. Looked up from germline, CDR1 is MNHEY and CDR2 is SVGAGI. Between the trimmed V and J ends, which lost 4 bases and 4 bases, there was a span of 19 bases. The CDR3: CASSSTGKVPFTEAFF. The CDR3 DNA follows: TGTGCCAGCAGTTCTACAGGGAAGGTGCCGTTCACTGAAGCTTTCTTT.

To note about this clone: One junction end disagrees with the germline gene, perhaps due to a read error. V gene TRBV7-3 combines with J gene TRBJ1-1, with 8 bases matching TRBD1. Looked up from germline, CDR1 is SGHTA and CDR2 is FQGTGA. The length of the CDR3 is 13 residues. The CDR3 spells CAGSLQGGTEAFF. The CDR3 nucleotides read TGTGCCGGCAGCTTACAGGGGGGCACTGAAGCTTTCTTT.

The genes are TRBV19 and TRBJ2-1; no reliable D call. Germline CDR1 reads LNHDA; CDR2 reads SQIVND (reference sequence). The CDR3 spans 16 residues. V gave up 6 bases and J gave up 0 bases, with 15 bases separating them. CDR3 residues: CASSEKGGISYNEQFF. The DNA for the CDR3 is TGTGCCAGTAGCGAAAAGGGTGGGATCTCCTACAATGAGCAGTTCTTC.

This clone is a singleton in its sample. The rearrangement joins TRBV28 to TRBJ1-5, with D unclear. The CDR3 has 12 amino acids. V was shortened by 5 bases and J by 5 bases, with 7 bases between the two germline ends. Germline CDR1 reads MDHEN; CDR2 reads SYDVKM. The DNA of the CDR3 is TGTGCCAGCAGTATGCAGGATCAGCCCCAGCATTTT. Translation gives CASSMQDQPQHF. Complete variable domain (other parts from reference TRBV28 and TRBJ1-5): DVKVTQSSRYLVKRTGEKVFLECVQDMDHENMFWYRQDPGLGLRLIYFSYDVKMKEKGDIPEGYSVSREKKERFSLILESASTNQTSMYLCASSMQDQPQHFGDGTRLSIL.

The chain has TRBV6-5 and TRBJ1-1, with D possibly matching TRBD1 (6 bases). CDR1 and CDR2 from the germline V gene are MNHEY and SVGAGI. V lost 5 bases, J lost 2 bases, and 12 bases lay in between. The CDR3 loop spans 14 amino acids. CDR3 coding DNA: TGTGCCAGCAGTCCTACAGGGATCAACACTGAAGCTTTCTTT. Protein product: CASSPTGINTEAFF.

The V and J genes are TRBV7-6 and TRBJ1-5; no firm D call. Germline CDR1 is SGHVS and CDR2 is FNYEAQ. V was cut by 5 bases and J by 3 bases, with 8 bases left in between. This CDR3 spans 13 amino acids. CDR3 coding DNA: TGTGCCAGCAGCCTGGTCATCAATCAGCCCCAGCATTTT. Translating gives CASSLVINQPQHF.

This chain uses TRBV19 with TRBJ1-2; TRBD1 matches 11 bases. CDR1 and CDR2 (germline): LNHDA, SQIVND (reference sequence). The trim removed 7 bases at V and 8 bases at J, leaving 6 bases unmatched. The CDR3 covers 13 residues. The CDR3 bases are TGTGCCAGTACGGACAGGGGGCTGGGGGGCTACACCTTC. This translates into CASTDRGLGGYTF.

The J gene is TRBJ1-5, the V gene TRBV19; tentatively, D is TRBD1 (5 bases). The CDR3 spans 14 residues. Between the trimmed V and J ends, which lost 3 bases and 5 bases, there was a span of 11 bases. Germline lookup yields CDR1 LNHDA and CDR2 SQIVND (reference sequence). CDR3 nucleotides: TGTGCCAGTAGTATTAACAGGCCTGATCAGCCCCAGCATTTT. Its translation is CASSINRPDQPQHF.